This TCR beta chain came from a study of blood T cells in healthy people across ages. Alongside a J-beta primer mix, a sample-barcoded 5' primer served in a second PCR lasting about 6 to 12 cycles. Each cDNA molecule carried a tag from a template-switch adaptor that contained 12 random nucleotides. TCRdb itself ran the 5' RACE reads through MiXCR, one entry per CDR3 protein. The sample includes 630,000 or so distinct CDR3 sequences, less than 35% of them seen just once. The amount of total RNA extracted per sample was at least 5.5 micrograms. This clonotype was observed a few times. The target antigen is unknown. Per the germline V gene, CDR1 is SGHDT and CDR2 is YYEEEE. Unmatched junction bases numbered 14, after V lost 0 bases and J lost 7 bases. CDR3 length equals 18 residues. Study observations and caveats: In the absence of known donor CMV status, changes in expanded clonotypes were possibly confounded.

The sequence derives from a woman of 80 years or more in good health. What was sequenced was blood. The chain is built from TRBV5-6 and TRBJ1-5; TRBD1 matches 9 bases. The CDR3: CASSLGFKATGGNQPQHF. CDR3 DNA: TGTGCCAGCAGCTTGGGTTTTAAGGCGACAGGGGGTAACCAGCCCCAGCATTTT.